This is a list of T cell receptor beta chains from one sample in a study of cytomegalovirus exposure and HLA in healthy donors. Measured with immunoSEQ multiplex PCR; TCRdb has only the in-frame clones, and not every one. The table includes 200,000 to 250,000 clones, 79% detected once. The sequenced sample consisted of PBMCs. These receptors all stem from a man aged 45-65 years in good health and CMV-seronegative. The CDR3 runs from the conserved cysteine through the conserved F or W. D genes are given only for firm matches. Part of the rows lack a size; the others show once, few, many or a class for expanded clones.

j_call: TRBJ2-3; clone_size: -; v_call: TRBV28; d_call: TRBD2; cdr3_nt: TGTGCCAGCAGTTTATCGGGCGGGAGCCCAGATACGCAGTATTTT; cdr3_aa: CASSLSGGSPDTQYF
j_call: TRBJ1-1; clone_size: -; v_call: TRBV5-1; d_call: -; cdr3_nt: TGCGCCAGCAGTCGGGGGGTGCTGGGCACTGAAGCTTTCTTT; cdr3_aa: CASSRGVLGTEAFF
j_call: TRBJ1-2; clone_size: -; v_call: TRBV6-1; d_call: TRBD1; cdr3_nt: TGTGCCACTCGACAGGGGAGAGGGCATGGCTACACCTTC; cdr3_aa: CATRQGRGHGYTF
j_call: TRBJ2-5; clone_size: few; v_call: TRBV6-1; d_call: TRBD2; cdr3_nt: TGTGCCAGCAGTGAACTGGAGCGGGAGGGCCTGCCAGAGACCCAGTACTTC; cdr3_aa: CASSELEREGLPETQYF
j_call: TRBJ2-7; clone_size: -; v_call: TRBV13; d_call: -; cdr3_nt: TGTGCCAGCAGCTTAAAGCCCCCAGGGGCCGGCTACGAGCAGTACTTC; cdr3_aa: CASSLKPPGAGYEQYF
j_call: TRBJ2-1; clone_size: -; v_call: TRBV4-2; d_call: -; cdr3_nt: TGTGCCAGCAGCCAATTACTAGCTCTCTACAATGAGCAGTTCTTC; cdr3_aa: CASSQLLALYNEQFF
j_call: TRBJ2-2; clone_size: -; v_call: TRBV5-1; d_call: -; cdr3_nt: TGCGCCAGCACCTCACAGGCAGGGAACACCGGGGAGCTGTTTTTT; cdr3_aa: CASTSQAGNTGELFF
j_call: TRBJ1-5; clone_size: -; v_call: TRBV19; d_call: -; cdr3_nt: TGTGCCAGTAGTATAGTTGCAGGAGGGAACAATCAGCCCCAGCATTTT; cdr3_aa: CASSIVAGGNNQPQHF
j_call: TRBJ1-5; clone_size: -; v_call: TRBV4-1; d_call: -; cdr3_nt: TGCGCCAGCAGCCAAGATAGGTCAGGCTATAGCAATCAGCCCCAGCATTTT; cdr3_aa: CASSQDRSGYSNQPQHF
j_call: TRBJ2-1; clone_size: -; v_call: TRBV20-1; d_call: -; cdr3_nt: TGCAGCGTTGAAGGAGGTGAGCAGTTCTTC; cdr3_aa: CSVEGGEQFF
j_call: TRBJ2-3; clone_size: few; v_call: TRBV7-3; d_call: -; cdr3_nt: TGTGCCAGCAGCCTCTTATTCACAGATACGCAGTATTTT; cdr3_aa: CASSLLFTDTQYF
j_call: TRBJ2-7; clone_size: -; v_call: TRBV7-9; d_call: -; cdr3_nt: TGTGCCAGCAGGCCCAAAGAGAGGGTTGGGAACGAGCAGTACTTC; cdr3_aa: CASRPKERVGNEQYF